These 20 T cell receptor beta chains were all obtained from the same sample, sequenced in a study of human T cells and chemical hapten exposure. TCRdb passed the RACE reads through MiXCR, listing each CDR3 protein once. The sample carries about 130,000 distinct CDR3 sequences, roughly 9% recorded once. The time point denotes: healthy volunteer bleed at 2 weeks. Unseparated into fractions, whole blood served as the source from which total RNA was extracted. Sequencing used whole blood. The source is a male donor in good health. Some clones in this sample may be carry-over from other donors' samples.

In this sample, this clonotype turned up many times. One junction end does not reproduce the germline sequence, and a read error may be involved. CDR3 sequence (DNA): TGTGCCAGCAGTGAAGAAGTTTACACTGAGCAGTTCTTC. It codes for CASSEEVYTEQFF. The rearrangement uses TRBV2 and TRBJ2-1; D not certain. CDR1 is SNHLY and CDR2 is FYNNEI in the germline V gene. This CDR3 is built from 13 residues.

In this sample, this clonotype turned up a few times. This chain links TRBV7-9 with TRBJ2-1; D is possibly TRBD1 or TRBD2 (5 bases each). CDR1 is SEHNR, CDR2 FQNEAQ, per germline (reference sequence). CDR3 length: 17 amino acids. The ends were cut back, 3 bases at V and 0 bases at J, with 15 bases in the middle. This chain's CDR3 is CASSFRGGSSSYNEQFF. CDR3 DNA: TGTGCCAGCAGCTTCCGTGGGGGATCCAGCTCCTACAATGAGCAGTTCTTC.

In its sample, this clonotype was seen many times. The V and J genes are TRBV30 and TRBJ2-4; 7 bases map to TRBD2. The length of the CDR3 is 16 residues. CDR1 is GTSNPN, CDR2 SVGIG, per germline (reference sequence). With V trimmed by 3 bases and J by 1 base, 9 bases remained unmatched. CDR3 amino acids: CAWSGIGAGAKNIQYF. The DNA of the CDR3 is TGTGCCTGGAGCGGAATCGGAGCGGGGGCCAAAAACATTCAGTACTTC.

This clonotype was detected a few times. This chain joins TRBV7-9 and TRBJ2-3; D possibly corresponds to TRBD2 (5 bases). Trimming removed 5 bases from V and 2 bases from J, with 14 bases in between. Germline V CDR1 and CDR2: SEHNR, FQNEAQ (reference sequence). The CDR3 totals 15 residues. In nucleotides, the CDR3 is TGTGCCAGCAGCCGTAACATAGCGCCCACAGATACGCAGTATTTT. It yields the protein CASSRNIAPTDTQYF. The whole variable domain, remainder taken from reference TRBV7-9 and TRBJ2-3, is DTGVSQNPRHKITKRGQNVTFRCDPISEHNRLYWYRQTLGQGPEFLTYFQNEAQLEKSRLLSDRFSAERPKGSFSTLEIQRTEQGDSAMYLCASSRNIAPTDTQYFGPGTRLTVL.

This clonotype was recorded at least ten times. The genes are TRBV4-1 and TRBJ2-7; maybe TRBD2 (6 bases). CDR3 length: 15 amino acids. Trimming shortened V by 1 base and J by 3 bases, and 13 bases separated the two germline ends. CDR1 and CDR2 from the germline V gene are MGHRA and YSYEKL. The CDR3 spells CASSQVIGGDYEQYF. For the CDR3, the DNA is TGCGCCAGCAGCCAAGTAATAGGAGGGGACTACGAGCAGTACTTC.

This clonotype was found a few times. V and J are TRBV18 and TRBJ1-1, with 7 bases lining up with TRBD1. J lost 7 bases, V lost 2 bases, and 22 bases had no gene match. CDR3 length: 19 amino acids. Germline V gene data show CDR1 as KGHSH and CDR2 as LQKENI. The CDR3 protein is CASSPSPPEGRGKPDEAFF. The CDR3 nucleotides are TGTGCCAGCTCACCATCTCCCCCTGAGGGCAGGGGGAAGCCCGATGAAGCTTTCTTT.

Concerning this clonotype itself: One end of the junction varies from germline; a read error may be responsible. DNA for the CDR3: TGTACCAGCAGTTGGACAGGGTCAGATACGCAGTATTTT. Protein product: CTSSWTGSDTQYF. The chain uses TRBV6-5 and TRBJ2-3; 8 bases agree with TRBD1. Germline CDR1 and CDR2: MNHEY and SVGAGI. This CDR3 has 13 amino acids.

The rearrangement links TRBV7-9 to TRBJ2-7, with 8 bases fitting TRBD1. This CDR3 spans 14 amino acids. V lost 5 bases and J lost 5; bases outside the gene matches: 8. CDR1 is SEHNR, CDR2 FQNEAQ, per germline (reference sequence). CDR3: CASSIGQGQNEQYF. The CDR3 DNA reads TGTGCCAGCAGCATAGGACAGGGCCAAAACGAGCAGTACTTC.

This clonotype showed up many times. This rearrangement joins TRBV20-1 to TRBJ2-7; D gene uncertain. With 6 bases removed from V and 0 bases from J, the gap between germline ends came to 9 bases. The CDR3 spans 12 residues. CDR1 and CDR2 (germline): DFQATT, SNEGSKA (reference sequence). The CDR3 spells CSALLGSYEQYF. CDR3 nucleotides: TGCAGTGCCCTCCTGGGCTCCTACGAGCAGTACTTC.

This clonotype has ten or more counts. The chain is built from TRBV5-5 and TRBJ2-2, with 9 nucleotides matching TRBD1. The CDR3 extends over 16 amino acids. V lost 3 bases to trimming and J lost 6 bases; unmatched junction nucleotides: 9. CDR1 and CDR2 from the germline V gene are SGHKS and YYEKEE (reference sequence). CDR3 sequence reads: CASSSTGGSAAGELFF. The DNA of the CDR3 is TGTGCCAGCAGCTCTACAGGGGGCTCCGCAGCCGGGGAGCTGTTTTTT.

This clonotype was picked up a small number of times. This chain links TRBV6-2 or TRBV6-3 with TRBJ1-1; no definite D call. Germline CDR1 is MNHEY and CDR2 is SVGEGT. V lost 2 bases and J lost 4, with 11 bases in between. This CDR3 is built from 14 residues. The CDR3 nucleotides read TGTGCCAGCAGTTACAGGGAAGGAATCACTGAAGCTTTCTTT. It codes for CASSYREGITEAFF.

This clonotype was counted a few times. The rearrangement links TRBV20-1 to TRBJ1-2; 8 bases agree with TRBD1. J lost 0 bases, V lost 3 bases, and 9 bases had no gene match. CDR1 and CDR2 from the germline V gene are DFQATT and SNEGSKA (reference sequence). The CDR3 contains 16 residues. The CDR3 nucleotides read TGCAGTGCTAGGGGCATCGACAGGGGCCCTAACTATGGCTACACCTTC. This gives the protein CSARGIDRGPNYGYTF.

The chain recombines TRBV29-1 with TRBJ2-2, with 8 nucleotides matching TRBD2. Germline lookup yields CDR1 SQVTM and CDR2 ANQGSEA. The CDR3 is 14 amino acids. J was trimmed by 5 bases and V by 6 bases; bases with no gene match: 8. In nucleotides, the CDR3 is TGCAGCGTGTCGCTAGCGGGTCCAACCGGGGAGCTGTTTTTT. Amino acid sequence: CSVSLAGPTGELFF.

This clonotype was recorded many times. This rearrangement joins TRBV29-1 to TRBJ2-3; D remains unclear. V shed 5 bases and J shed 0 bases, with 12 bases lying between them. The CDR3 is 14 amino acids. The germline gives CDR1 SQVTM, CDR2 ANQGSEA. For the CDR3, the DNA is TGCAGCGTTCAACTACGGATTAGCACAGATACGCAGTATTTT. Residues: CSVQLRISTDTQYF.

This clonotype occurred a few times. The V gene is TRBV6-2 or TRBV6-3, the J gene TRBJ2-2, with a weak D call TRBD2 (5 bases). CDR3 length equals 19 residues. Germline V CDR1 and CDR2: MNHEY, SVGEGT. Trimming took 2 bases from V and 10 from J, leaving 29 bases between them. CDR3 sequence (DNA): TGTGCCAGCAGTTACCCACCTAGAGAGGGCCTCGTTCGACCGGCGGAGCTGTTTTTT. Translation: CASSYPPREGLVRPAELFF.

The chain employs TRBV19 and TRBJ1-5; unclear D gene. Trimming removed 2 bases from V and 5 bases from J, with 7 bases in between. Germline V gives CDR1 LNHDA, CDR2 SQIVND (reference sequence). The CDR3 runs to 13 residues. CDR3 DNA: TGTGCCAGTAGTATAATTGGAGATCAGCCCCAGCATTTT. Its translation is CASSIIGDQPQHF.

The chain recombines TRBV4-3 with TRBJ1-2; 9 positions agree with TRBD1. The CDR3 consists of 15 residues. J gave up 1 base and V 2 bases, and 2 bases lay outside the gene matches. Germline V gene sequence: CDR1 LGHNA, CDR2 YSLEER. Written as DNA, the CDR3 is TGCGCCAGCAGCCAACTGACAGGGGGTAACTATGGCTACACCTTC. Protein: CASSQLTGGNYGYTF.

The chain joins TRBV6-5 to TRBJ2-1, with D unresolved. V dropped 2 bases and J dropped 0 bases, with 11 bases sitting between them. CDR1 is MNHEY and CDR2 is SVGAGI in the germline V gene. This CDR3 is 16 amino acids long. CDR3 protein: CASSYTPGNSYNEQFF. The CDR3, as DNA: TGTGCCAGCAGTTACACCCCGGGTAACTCCTACAATGAGCAGTTCTTC.

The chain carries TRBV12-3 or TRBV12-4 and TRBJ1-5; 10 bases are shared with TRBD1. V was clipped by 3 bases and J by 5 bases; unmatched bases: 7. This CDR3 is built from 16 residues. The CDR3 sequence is CASSFRTGGRDQPQHF. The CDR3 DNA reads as TGTGCCAGCAGTTTTAGGACAGGGGGAAGAGATCAGCCCCAGCATTTT.

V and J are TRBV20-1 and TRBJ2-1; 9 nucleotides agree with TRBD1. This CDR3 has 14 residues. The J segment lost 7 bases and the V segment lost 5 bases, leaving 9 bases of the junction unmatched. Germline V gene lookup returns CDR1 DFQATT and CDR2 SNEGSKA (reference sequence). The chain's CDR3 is CSAGWGQGRNEQFF. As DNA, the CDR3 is TGCAGTGCTGGGTGGGGACAGGGCAGGAATGAGCAGTTCTTC.